Listed here are 27 T cell receptor beta chains from one sample, sequenced in a study of T cell responses to AZD1222 COVID-19 vaccine. The method was immunoSEQ multiplex PCR; TCRdb's version includes in-frame clones alone and lacks a portion of them. The sample gives 100,000 or so clones, 88% of which show up once; around a tenth is in the top ten. The sample in question was peripheral blood, obtained on day 0 of AZD1222 vaccination. The receptors here all came from an adult in good health.

The rearrangement uses TRBV19 and TRBJ2-5; 7 bases fit TRBD2. The germline CDR1 and CDR2 sequences are LNHDA and SQIVND (reference sequence). J gave up 3 bases and V 5 bases, and 12 bases lay outside the gene matches. The CDR3 loop spans 16 amino acids. The CDR3 DNA reads as TGTGCCAGTAGTCTTCTTTCCGGGACTAAAGAAGAGACCCAGTACTTC. Amino acids: CASSLLSGTKEETQYF. Filled out from reference TRBV19 and TRBJ2-5, the complete variable domain reads DGGITQSPKYLFRKEGQNVTLSCEQNLNHDAMYWYRQDPGQGLRLIYYSQIVNDFQKGDIAEGYSVSREKKESFPLTVTSAQKNPTAFYLCASSLLSGTKEETQYFGPGTRLLVL.

This sequence joins TRBV28 and TRBJ1-6, with D hard to call. The CDR3 contains 15 residues. Germline V gene data show CDR1 as MDHEN and CDR2 as SYDVKM. V lost 6 bases and J 6 bases, leaving 15 bases between the germline ends. The CDR3 DNA sequence: TGTGCCAGCAGCCACGTTGAGGCCCCTAATTCACCCCTCCACTTT. Protein product: CASSHVEAPNSPLHF.

In nucleotides, the CDR3 is TGTGCCAGCAAGGGGGGTTCTGAAGCTTTCTTT. This translates into CASKGGSEAFF. The chain recombines TRBV28 with TRBJ1-1; D might be TRBD1 (6 bases). The V gene lost 7 bases and the J gene lost 6 bases, with 9 bases spanning the gap. The germline CDR1 and CDR2 sequences are MDHEN and SYDVKM. CDR3 size: 11 residues.

The CDR3 DNA reads TGCGCCAGCAGCCAATCTCCCCAGGGGAGTAATAGTGGCTACACCTTC. It specifies CASSQSPQGSNSGYTF. The chain carries TRBV4-3 and TRBJ1-2, with a weak D call TRBD1 (6 bases). The CDR3 is made up of 16 amino acids. V was shortened by 2 bases and J by 7 bases, with 20 bases between the two germline ends. Germline-derived CDR1 and CDR2 are LGHNA and YSLEER.

This clone was seen more than once but under ten times. The chain recombines TRBV28 with TRBJ2-4; D is unclear. This CDR3 contains 14 residues. V lost 6 bases and J lost 3, with 12 bases in between. Germline V CDR1 and CDR2: MDHEN, SYDVKM. In DNA form, the CDR3 reads TGTGCCAGCAGCCACGACGTGGGCAAAAACATTCAGTACTTC. It codes for CASSHDVGKNIQYF.

The chain recombines TRBV5-1 with TRBJ1-1; D not resolved. This CDR3 is 13 amino acids long. The V gene lost 2 bases and the J gene lost 3 bases, with 8 bases spanning the gap. CDR1 and CDR2 (germline): SGHRS, YFSETQ. CDR3 coding DNA: TGCGCCAGCAGCTTCCAGGCGGACACTGAAGCTTTCTTT. It encodes CASSFQADTEAFF. Full variable domain (missing parts from reference TRBV5-1 and TRBJ1-1): KAGVTQTPRYLIKTRGQQVTLSCSPISGHRSVSWYQQTPGQGLQFLFEYFSETQRNKGNFPGRFSGRQFSNSRSEMNVSTLELGDSALYLCASSFQADTEAFFGQGTRLTVV.

The chain joins TRBV19 to TRBJ1-5, with D possibly matching TRBD1 (5 bases). V lost 9 bases and J 6 bases, leaving 15 bases between the germline ends. In germline, CDR1 is LNHDA, CDR2 SQIVND (reference sequence). CDR3 length equals 13 residues. CDR3 coding DNA: TGTGCCAGCGAAGCTGGGGGTCGTCAGCCCCAGCATTTT. Protein sequence: CASEAGGRQPQHF. Full variable domain (missing parts from reference TRBV19 and TRBJ1-5): DGGITQSPKYLFRKEGQNVTLSCEQNLNHDAMYWYRQDPGQGLRLIYYSQIVNDFQKGDIAEGYSVSREKKESFPLTVTSAQKNPTAFYLCASEAGGRQPQHFGDGTRLSIL.

The chain employs TRBV19 and TRBJ2-3, with D uncertain. The V gene's germline CDR1 is LNHDA and CDR2 SQIVND (reference sequence). The CDR3 sequence is 13 residues long. The CDR3 nucleotides read TGTGCAGTAGGCAGTACTAGCACAGATACGCAGTATTTT. It codes for CAVGSTSTDTQYF.

This chain's CDR3 is CASSPDSRGTGELFF. As DNA, the CDR3 is TGTGCCAGCAGCCCGGACTCAAGGGGCACCGGGGAGCTGTTTTTT. This chain links TRBV9 with TRBJ2-2; D may be TRBD1 or TRBD2 (5 bases each). Trimming pared 4 bases from V and 4 bases from J, leaving 14 bases between. Germline V gene lookup returns CDR1 SGDLS and CDR2 YYNGEE. This CDR3 comprises 15 residues.

The J gene is TRBJ2-1, the V gene TRBV19; TRBD2 aligns across 8 bases. This CDR3 is 16 amino acids long. Germline loops: CDR1 LNHDA, CDR2 SQIVND (reference sequence). Germline trimming cut 4 bases from V and 0 bases from J; bases unmatched to any gene: 5. Here the CDR3 reads CASSRDSGNSYNEQFF. The CDR3 region has the DNA TGTGCCAGTAGTAGGGATAGCGGGAACTCCTACAATGAGCAGTTCTTC.

The gene calls are TRBV3-1 (or the pseudogene TRBV3-2) and TRBJ1-5, with no clear D. Trimming shortened V by 3 bases and J by 4 bases, and 4 bases separated the two germline ends. This CDR3 region has 12 residues. Looked up from germline, CDR1 is LGHDT and CDR2 is YNNKEL (reference sequence). Written as DNA, the CDR3 is TGTGCCAGCAGCCAGCGAAATCAGCCCCAGCATTTT. Encoded protein: CASSQRNQPQHF.

V gene TRBV28 combines with J gene TRBJ1-2; D is uncertain. Trimming removed 4 bases from V and 5 bases from J, with 17 bases in between. This CDR3 comprises 15 residues. From germline, CDR1 is MDHEN and CDR2 SYDVKM. This CDR3 reads CASSSLTGPRYGYTF. The CDR3 region has the DNA TGTGCCAGCAGTTCCCTAACCGGGCCCAGGTATGGCTACACCTTC.

The genes are TRBV7-8 and TRBJ2-2; D gene ambiguous. CDR1 SGHVS and CDR2 FQNEAQ come from the germline V gene. V lost 10 bases and J 2 bases, leaving 11 bases between the germline ends. This CDR3 is 13 amino acids long. CDR3 loop: CATEAANTGELFF. In DNA form, the CDR3 reads TGTGCCACCGAGGCAGCCAACACCGGGGAGCTGTTTTTT.

In this sample, this clone turned up once. The rearrangement uses TRBV5-1 and TRBJ2-6, with a weak D call TRBD1 (5 bases). The CDR3 contains 15 residues. Germline lookup yields CDR1 SGHRS and CDR2 YFSETQ. With 0 bases removed from V and 2 bases from J, the gap between germline ends came to 6 bases. This chain's CDR3 is CASSLGQPGANVLTF. For the CDR3, the DNA is TGCGCCAGCAGCTTGGGACAGCCTGGGGCCAACGTCCTGACTTTC.

This rearrangement joins TRBV4-2 to TRBJ2-1; 11 bases line up with TRBD2. The CDR3 sequence is 17 residues long. J was trimmed by 10 bases and V by 0 bases; bases with no gene match: 11. Germline values: CDR1 LGHNA, CDR2 YNFKEQ. Written as DNA, the CDR3 is TGTGCCAGCAGCCAAGAGCCGCGCGGGACTAGCGGTTCGGAGCAGTTCTTC. Amino acids: CASSQEPRGTSGSEQFF.

J is TRBJ2-7 and V is TRBV19; 7 bases align to TRBD2. CDR3 length: 14 residues. Germline V gene sequence: CDR1 LNHDA, CDR2 SQIVND (reference sequence). V shed 3 bases and J 2 bases; nucleotides not matched to a gene: 4. In DNA, the CDR3 is TGTGCCAGTAGTATTACGGGAGGCACCTACGAGCAGTACTTC. It codes for CASSITGGTYEQYF.

CDR3 loop: CASSSTTDPNTEAFF. The CDR3 nucleotides are TGCGCCAGCAGCTCAACGACAGACCCGAACACTGAAGCTTTCTTT. The chain joins TRBV4-3 to TRBJ1-1; D perhaps matches TRBD1 (5 bases). Trimming took off 5 bases at V and 1 base at J, with 14 bases between the two ends. Germline-derived CDR1 and CDR2 are LGHNA and YSLEER. There are 15 residues in the CDR3.

This clone was found a few times. V usage is TRBV6-5 and J usage is TRBJ2-2; 8 nucleotides agree with TRBD2. Germline CDR1 and CDR2: MNHEY and SVGAGI. Losses at the gene ends were 4 bases for V and 5 bases for J; bases not matched to a gene: 9. This CDR3 has 16 amino acids. The CDR3 DNA is TGTGCCAGCAGTTTCTCGGAGGAGCGGGAGACCGGGGAGCTGTTTTTT. Encoded protein: CASSFSEERETGELFF.

V and J are TRBV19 and TRBJ2-7; a weak D match, TRBD1 (6 bases). Germline CDR1 is LNHDA and CDR2 is SQIVND (reference sequence). V lost 6 bases to trimming and J lost 0 bases, with 9 bases between them. The CDR3 sequence is 13 residues long. The CDR3 loop is CASSQQGSYEQYF. CDR3 nucleotide sequence: TGTGCCAGTAGCCAACAGGGCTCCTACGAGCAGTACTTC.

The chain joins TRBV19 to TRBJ2-7; D unclear. Per germline, CDR1 LNHDA and CDR2 SQIVND (reference sequence). V was shortened by 4 bases and J by 3 bases, with 19 bases between the two germline ends. CDR3 size: 16 residues. The CDR3: CASSRWVGRNDYEQYF. In nucleotides, the CDR3 is TGTGCCAGTAGTAGATGGGTAGGAAGGAATGACTACGAGCAGTACTTC.

The chain is built from TRBV2 and TRBJ1-5; possible D gene TRBD1, 6 bases. This CDR3 is built from 15 residues. Deletions cut 5 bases from V and 3 bases from J, with 14 bases between. The V gene's germline CDR1 is SNHLY and CDR2 FYNNEI. Here the CDR3 reads CASSSQTGPNQPQHF. The DNA for the CDR3 is TGTGCCAGCAGTTCGCAGACAGGACCCAATCAGCCCCAGCATTTT.

The CDR3 DNA reads as TGCGCCAGCAGTGCCCAGGGCAGAGAGCAGTACTTC. This codes for CASSAQGREQYF. The genes are TRBV5-1 and TRBJ2-7, with a weak D call TRBD1 (5 bases). V was cut by 5 bases and J by 7 bases, with 13 bases left in between. Germline lookup yields CDR1 SGHRS and CDR2 YFSETQ. This CDR3 is built from 12 residues.

The J gene is TRBJ1-6, the V gene TRBV30; TRBD1 agrees at 8 bases. J lost 8 bases, V lost 0 bases, and 3 bases had no gene match. Per the germline V gene, CDR1 is GTSNPN and CDR2 is SVGIG (reference sequence). The CDR3 length is 14 residues. The CDR3 loop reads CAWSVPDRDSPLHF. In DNA form, the CDR3 reads TGTGCCTGGAGTGTACCGGACAGGGATTCACCCCTCCACTTT. Looking up the rest from reference TRBV30 and TRBJ1-6 gives the full variable domain: SQTIHQWPATLVQPVGSPLSLECTVEGTSNPNLYWYRQAAGRGLQLLFYSVGIGQISSEVPQNLSASRPQDRQFILSSKKLLLSDSGFYLCAWSVPDRDSPLHFGNGTRLTVT.

The V call is TRBV5-1, the J call TRBJ2-1; D may be TRBD1 (5 bases). Germline CDR1 is SGHRS and CDR2 is YFSETQ. The CDR3 extends over 15 amino acids. V dropped 5 bases and J dropped 5 bases, with 17 bases sitting between them. The CDR3: CASRVQDLSNNEQFF. CDR3 sequence (DNA): TGCGCCAGCAGGGTACAGGATCTGTCTAACAATGAGCAGTTCTTC.

The chain joins TRBV3-1 (or the pseudogene TRBV3-2) to TRBJ2-2; D ambiguous. Trimming cost V 2 bases and J 1 base, with 8 bases left between them. The germline gives CDR1 LGHDT, CDR2 YNNKEL (reference sequence). CDR3 length equals 15 residues. The CDR3 bases are TGTGCCAGCAGCCAAAGGACGATGAACACCGGGGAGCTGTTTTTT. This gives the protein CASSQRTMNTGELFF.

This chain links TRBV7-5 with TRBJ1-1; the DNA was not used to check the table's D call, TRBD1. TRBV7-5 is classified as a pseudogene. CDR3 length: 13 amino acids. The CDR3, as DNA: TGTGTCAGAAGCCGGACACAGGGCACTGAAGCTTTCTTT. Its protein is CVRSRTQGTEAFF.

This clone was observed a single time. V is TRBV19 and J is TRBJ1-5, with D possibly being TRBD1 (6 bases). Germline V gene data show CDR1 as LNHDA and CDR2 as SQIVND (reference sequence). V was clipped by 4 bases and J by 2 bases, with 12 bases between them. This CDR3 contains 15 residues. The CDR3 nucleotides read TGTGCCAGTAGTACCGACCCAGGGGGCAATCAGCCCCAGCATTTT. This encodes CASSTDPGGNQPQHF.